The following is a T cell receptor (beta chain) sequence with its context. Its specificity is unknown. The sample comes from a study of T cells after yellow fever vaccination. Study-wide findings and caveats: FACS-sorted repertoires might harbor abundant contaminating clonotypes from the bulk population.

MiXCR, applied by TCRdb to the 5' RACE reads, yields one record per CDR3 protein. Among 400,000 to 650,000 distinct CDR3 sequences listed, around a fifth were seen once. Germline V gene data show CDR1 as MNHEY and CDR2 as SVGAGI. The J segment lost 5 bases and the V segment lost 0 bases, leaving 10 bases of the junction unmatched. The CDR3 consists of 16 residues. This clonotype was sampled from a man aged 18 to 30 who received the YFV17D yellow fever vaccine. The chain joins TRBV6-5 to TRBJ2-7; 7 bases fit TRBD2. The sample here was PBMCs, taken about 20 days after the first yellow fever vaccination. The CDR3 DNA reads as TGTGCCAGCAGTTACTCGACTAGCCAACCCCCCGACGAGCAGTACGTC. It yields the protein CASSYSTSQPPDEQYV.